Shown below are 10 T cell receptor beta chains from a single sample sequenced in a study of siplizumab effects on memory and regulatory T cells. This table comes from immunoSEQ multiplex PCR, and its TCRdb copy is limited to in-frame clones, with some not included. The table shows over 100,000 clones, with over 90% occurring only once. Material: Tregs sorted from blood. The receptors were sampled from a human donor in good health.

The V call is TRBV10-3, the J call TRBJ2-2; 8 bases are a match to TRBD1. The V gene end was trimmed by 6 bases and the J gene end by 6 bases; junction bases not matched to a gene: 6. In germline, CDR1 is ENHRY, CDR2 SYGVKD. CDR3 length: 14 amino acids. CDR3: CAISPGQGAGELFF. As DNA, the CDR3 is TGTGCCATCAGCCCCGGACAGGGTGCCGGGGAGCTGTTTTTT.

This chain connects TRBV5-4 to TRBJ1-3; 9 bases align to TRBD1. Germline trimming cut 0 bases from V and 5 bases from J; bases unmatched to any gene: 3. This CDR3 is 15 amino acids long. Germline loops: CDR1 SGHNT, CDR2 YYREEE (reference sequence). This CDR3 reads CASSLAGTGRNTIYF. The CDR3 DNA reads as TGTGCCAGCAGCTTGGCGGGGACAGGGAGAAACACCATATATTTT. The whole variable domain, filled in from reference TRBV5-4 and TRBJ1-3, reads ETGVTQSPTHLIKTRGQQVTLRCSSQSGHNTVSWYQQALGQGPQFIFQYYREEENGRGNFPPRFSGLQFPNYSSELNVNALELDDSALYLCASSLAGTGRNTIYFGEGSWLTVV.

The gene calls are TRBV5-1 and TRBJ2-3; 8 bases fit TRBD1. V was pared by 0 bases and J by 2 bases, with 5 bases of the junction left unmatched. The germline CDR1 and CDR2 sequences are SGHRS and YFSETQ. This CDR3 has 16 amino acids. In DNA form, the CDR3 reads TGCGCCAGCAGCTTGGTGCGGACAGGGCTCACAGATACGCAGTATTTT. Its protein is CASSLVRTGLTDTQYF.

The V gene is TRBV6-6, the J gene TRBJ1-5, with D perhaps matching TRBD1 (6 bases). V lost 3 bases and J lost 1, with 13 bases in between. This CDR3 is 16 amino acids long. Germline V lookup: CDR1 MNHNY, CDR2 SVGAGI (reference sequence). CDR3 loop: CASSYTGPFSNQPQHF. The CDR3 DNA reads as TGTGCCAGCAGTTATACAGGGCCGTTCAGCAATCAGCCCCAGCATTTT.

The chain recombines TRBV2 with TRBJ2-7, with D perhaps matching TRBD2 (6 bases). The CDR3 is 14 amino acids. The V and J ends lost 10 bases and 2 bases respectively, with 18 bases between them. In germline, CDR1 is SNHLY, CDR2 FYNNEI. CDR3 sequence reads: CATPLMDYPYEQYF. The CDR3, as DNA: TGTGCCACCCCCCTTATGGACTACCCCTACGAGCAGTACTTC. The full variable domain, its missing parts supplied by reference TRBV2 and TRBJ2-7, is EPEVTQTPSHQVTQMGQEVILRCVPISNHLYFYWYRQILGQKVEFLVSFYNNEISEKSEIFDDQFSVERPDGSNFTLKIRSTKLEDSAMYFCATPLMDYPYEQYFGPGTRLTVT.

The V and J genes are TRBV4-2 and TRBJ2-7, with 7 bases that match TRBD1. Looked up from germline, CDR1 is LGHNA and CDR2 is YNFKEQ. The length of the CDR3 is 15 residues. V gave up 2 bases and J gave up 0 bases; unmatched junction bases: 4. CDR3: CASSQIRDSSYEQYF. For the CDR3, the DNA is TGTGCCAGCAGCCAAATCCGGGACAGCTCCTACGAGCAGTACTTC.

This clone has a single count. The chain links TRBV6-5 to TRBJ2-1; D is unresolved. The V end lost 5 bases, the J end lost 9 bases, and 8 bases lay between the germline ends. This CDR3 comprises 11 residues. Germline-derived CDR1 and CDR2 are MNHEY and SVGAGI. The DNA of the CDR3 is TGTGCCAGCAGTCAGTGGAGTGAGCAGTTCTTC. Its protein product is CASSQWSEQFF.

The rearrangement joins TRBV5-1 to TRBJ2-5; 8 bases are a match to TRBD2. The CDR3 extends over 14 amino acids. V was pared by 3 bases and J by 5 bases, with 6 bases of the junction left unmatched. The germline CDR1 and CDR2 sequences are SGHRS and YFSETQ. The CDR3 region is CASSWRTSSETQYF. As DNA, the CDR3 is TGCGCCAGCAGCTGGAGGACTAGCTCTGAGACCCAGTACTTC. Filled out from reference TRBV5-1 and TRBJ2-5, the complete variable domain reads KAGVTQTPRYLIKTRGQQVTLSCSPISGHRSVSWYQQTPGQGLQFLFEYFSETQRNKGNFPGRFSGRQFSNSRSEMNVSTLELGDSALYLCASSWRTSSETQYFGPGTRLLVL.

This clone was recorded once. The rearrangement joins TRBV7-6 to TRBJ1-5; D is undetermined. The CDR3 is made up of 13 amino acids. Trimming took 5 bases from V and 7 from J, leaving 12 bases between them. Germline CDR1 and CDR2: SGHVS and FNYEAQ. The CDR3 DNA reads TGTGCCAGCAGCCCCGTCTTCAGCCAGCCCCAGCATTTT. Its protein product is CASSPVFSQPQHF.

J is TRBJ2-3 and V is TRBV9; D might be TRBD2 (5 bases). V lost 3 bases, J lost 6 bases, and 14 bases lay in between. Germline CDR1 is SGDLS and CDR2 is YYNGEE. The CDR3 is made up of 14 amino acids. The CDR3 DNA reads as TGTGCCAGCAGCGCCCCCCTTACGGGGGATACGCAGTATTTT. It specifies CASSAPLTGDTQYF.